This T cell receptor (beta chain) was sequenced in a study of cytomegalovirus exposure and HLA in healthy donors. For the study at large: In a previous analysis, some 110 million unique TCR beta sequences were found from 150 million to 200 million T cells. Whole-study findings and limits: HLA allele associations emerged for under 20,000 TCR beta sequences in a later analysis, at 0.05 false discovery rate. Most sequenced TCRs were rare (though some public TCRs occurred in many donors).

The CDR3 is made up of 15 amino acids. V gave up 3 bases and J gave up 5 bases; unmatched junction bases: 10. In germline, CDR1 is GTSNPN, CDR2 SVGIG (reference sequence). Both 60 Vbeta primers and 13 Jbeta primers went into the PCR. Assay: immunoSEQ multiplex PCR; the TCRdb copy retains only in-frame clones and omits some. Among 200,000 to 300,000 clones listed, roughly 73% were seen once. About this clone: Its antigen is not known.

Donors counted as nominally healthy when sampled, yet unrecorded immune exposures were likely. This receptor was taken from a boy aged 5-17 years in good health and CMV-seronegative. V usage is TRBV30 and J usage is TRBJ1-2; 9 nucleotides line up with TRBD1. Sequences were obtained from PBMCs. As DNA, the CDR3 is TGTGCCTGGAGAAAGTCTCCGACAGGGGGATATGGCTACACCTTC. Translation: CAWRKSPTGGYGYTF.